Shown below are 15 T cell receptor beta chains from a single sample sequenced in a study of blood T cell repertoires in COVID-19. Data came from immunoSEQ multiplex PCR; TCRdb stores just in-frame clones and leaves some out. The sample contains fewer than 110,000 clones, roughly 84% of which appear only once. Sequenced input: peripheral blood. The receptors were sampled from a human donor in a cohort sampled during active COVID-19.

This chain connects TRBV28 to TRBJ2-3, with 13 bases identical to TRBD2. CDR1 is MDHEN, CDR2 SYDVKM, per germline. The CDR3 has 16 residues. Trimming removed 1 base from V and 8 bases from J; junction bases left unmatched: 6. The CDR3 DNA reads as TGTGCCAGCAGTTTATATAGGACTAGCGGGAGTAGTACGCAGTATTTT. As protein: CASSLYRTSGSSTQYF.

This chain uses TRBV11-2 with TRBJ1-6; no clear D. In germline, CDR1 is SGHAT, CDR2 FQNNGV. The length of the CDR3 is 12 residues. V gave up 4 bases and J gave up 10 bases, with 8 bases separating them. The CDR3 loop reads CASSSPGSPLHF. The CDR3 DNA reads as TGTGCCAGCAGCTCCCCGGGGTCACCCCTCCACTTT.

The V call is TRBV5-1, the J call TRBJ2-3; TRBD1 matches at 9 bases. Trimming took 6 bases from V and 0 from J; bases not matched to a gene: 17. Germline V CDR1 and CDR2: SGHRS, YFSETQ. The CDR3 runs 19 residues. The CDR3 nucleotides are TGCGCCAGCATCCCCTCGGGACAGGGTTCCCATGGGAGCACAGATACGCAGTATTTT. This encodes CASIPSGQGSHGSTDTQYF.

This chain connects TRBV6-1 to TRBJ2-7; a possible D gene is TRBD1 (6 bases). Trimming stripped 1 base from V and 3 bases from J, with 10 bases between. CDR1 is MNHNS and CDR2 is SASEGT in the germline V gene. The CDR3 is 14 amino acids. CDR3 amino acids: CASSEGPTGYEQYF. The CDR3 DNA sequence: TGTGCCAGCAGTGAAGGCCCGACAGGCTACGAGCAGTACTTC.

Here the CDR3 reads CASKEPSTDTQYF. The CDR3 region has the DNA TGTGCCAGCAAAGAGCCTAGCACAGATACGCAGTATTTT. This chain joins TRBV11-1 and TRBJ2-3; D is unresolved. Trimming stripped 7 bases from V and 0 bases from J, with 8 bases between. Germline values: CDR1 SGHAT, CDR2 FQDESV (reference sequence). The CDR3 is 13 amino acids.

The chain carries TRBV6-5 and TRBJ2-5; 7 bases line up with TRBD1. The germline V gene encodes CDR1 MNHEY and CDR2 SVGAGI. The V segment lost 6 bases and the J segment 2 bases; nucleotides outside the gene matches: 6. The CDR3 loop spans 14 amino acids. The CDR3 sequence is CASSWGQIQETQYF. CDR3 nucleotide sequence: TGTGCCAGCAGCTGGGGACAGATACAAGAGACCCAGTACTTC.

This sequence joins TRBV4-1 and TRBJ1-2, with TRBD1 matching 11 bases. Trimming at V came to 2 bases and at J to 7 bases, leaving 6 bases not matched to a gene. Germline V gene sequence: CDR1 MGHRA, CDR2 YSYEKL. The CDR3 has 15 amino acids. The CDR3: CASSQLGTGGFGYTF. As DNA, the CDR3 is TGCGCCAGCAGCCAACTCGGGACAGGGGGTTTTGGCTACACCTTC.

V usage is TRBV6-1 and J usage is TRBJ2-6; 13 bases match TRBD2. With V trimmed by 4 bases and J by 3 bases, 0 bases remained unmatched. The germline CDR1 and CDR2 sequences are MNHNS and SASEGT. The length of the CDR3 is 16 residues. Written as DNA, the CDR3 is TGTGCCAGCAGTGGACTAGCGGGAGGTGGGGCCAACGTCCTGACTTTC. Encoded protein: CASSGLAGGGANVLTF.

The gene calls are TRBV12-3 or TRBV12-4 and TRBJ1-4, with a weak D call TRBD1 (5 bases). V was cut by 3 bases and J by 8 bases, with 10 bases left in between. There are 13 residues in the CDR3. The CDR3 nucleotides are TGTGCCAGCAGTTTCGGGGGGACGGAAAAACTGTTTTTT. Translating gives CASSFGGTEKLFF.

This rearrangement joins TRBV11-2 to TRBJ1-1; tentatively, D is TRBD1 (5 bases). Germline V gene lookup returns CDR1 SGHAT and CDR2 FQNNGV. This CDR3 is 15 amino acids long. V shed 5 bases and J shed 2 bases, with 15 bases lying between them. The CDR3 coding sequence is TGTGCCAGCAGCGACCCCCGAAGGGGAAACACTGAAGCTTTCTTT. Amino acid sequence: CASSDPRRGNTEAFF.

The chain employs TRBV5-1 and TRBJ2-1; the match to TRBD2 covers 9 bases. CDR3 size: 20 residues. The V gene end was trimmed by 0 bases and the J gene end by 4 bases; junction bases not matched to a gene: 17. Germline values: CDR1 SGHRS, CDR2 YFSETQ. CDR3 sequence: CASSLGPRDFLAGMYNEQFF. Here the CDR3 DNA reads TGCGCCAGCAGCTTGGGCCCTAGAGACTTCCTAGCGGGGATGTACAATGAGCAGTTCTTC.

This clone was seen once. The DNA of the CDR3 is TGTGCCTCCAAGAGGTGGGGGACAAATAAAGACAATGAGCAGTTCTTC. It yields the protein CASKRWGTNKDNEQFF. The chain joins TRBV2 to TRBJ2-1; maybe TRBD1 (6 bases). V lost 11 bases and J lost 5, with 25 bases in between. Germline loops: CDR1 SNHLY, CDR2 FYNNEI. The CDR3 has 16 amino acids.

The chain recombines TRBV7-2 with TRBJ1-2; tentatively, D is TRBD1 (5 bases). This CDR3 is 13 amino acids long. Germline V gene data show CDR1 as SGHTA and CDR2 as FQGNSA. Trimming stripped 9 bases from V and 8 bases from J, with 19 bases between. CDR3 sequence: CASRQLPRNGYTF. The CDR3 DNA is TGTGCCAGTCGACAGCTGCCTAGAAACGGCTACACCTTC.

Comment on this clone: The sample contains more than one DNA sequence encoding this CDR3. This sequence joins TRBV24-1 and TRBJ2-3; 11 nucleotides match TRBD1. CDR3 length: 16 amino acids. Germline trimming cut 0 bases from V and 4 bases from J; bases unmatched to any gene: 2. Germline CDR1 reads KGHDR; CDR2 reads SFDVKD. The CDR3 spells CATSDLGTGGADTQYF. The CDR3 DNA reads as TGTGCCACCAGTGATTTGGGGACAGGGGGGGCAGATACGCAGTATTTT.

The rearrangement uses TRBV24-1 and TRBJ2-3; 7 bases are a match to TRBD1. Trimming removed 6 bases from V and 0 bases from J; junction bases left unmatched: 2. The CDR3 loop spans 14 amino acids. The germline gives CDR1 KGHDR, CDR2 SFDVKD. As DNA, the CDR3 is TGTGCCACCAGTTTGACAGGGAGCACAGATACGCAGTATTTT. Its translation is CATSLTGSTDTQYF.